The T cell receptor (beta chain) described here comes from a study of HIV-infected patients and healthy controls. The CDR3 loop spans 14 amino acids. Germline values: CDR1 KGHSH, CDR2 LQKENI. Trimming removed 3 bases from V and 6 bases from J; junction bases left unmatched: 3. The table lists this clonotype with a few counts. One entry per CDR3 protein results from TCRdb running MiXCR on the 5' RACE reads. This table holds 19,000 or so distinct CDR3 sequences, roughly 19% found once. This chain links TRBV18 with TRBJ2-3; 10 bases map to TRBD1. The TCR comes from a human donor in good health. The specimen sequenced was CD8+ T cells from blood. CDR3 loop: CASSPGTGEDTQYF. The CDR3, as DNA: TGTGCCAGCTCACCTGGGACAGGGGAGGATACGCAGTATTTT.